The 24 T cell receptor beta chains below were found in one sample sequenced in a study of a mutant IDH1 vaccine in newly diagnosed glioma. Profiled with immunoSEQ multiplex PCR; TCRdb holds only in-frame clones, not every one. Of roughly 120,000 clones listed, almost 90% are singletons. No antigens are known for them. Time point given: week 11, during vaccination. The vaccine gave 300 ug of a 20-mer mutant IDH1 peptide subcutaneously per dose. The source material was PBMCs, sampled from a glioma patient whose treatment included an IDH1 peptide vaccine. The source of these receptors is a woman aged 45-65 years with glioma.

J is TRBJ2-2 and V is TRBV27; a weak D match, TRBD2 (6 bases). Germline CDR1 reads MNHEY; CDR2 reads SMNVEV (reference sequence). This CDR3 contains 16 residues. Trimming removed 4 bases at V and 3 bases at J, with 15 bases between. CDR3 protein: CASSSLWGEDTGELFF. The CDR3 region has the DNA TGTGCCAGCAGTTCCTTATGGGGGGAGGACACCGGGGAGCTGTTTTTT.

In the case of this clone: The junction departs from the called germline gene at one end, perhaps through a read error. The V and J genes are TRBV7-7 and TRBJ2-2; possibly TRBD1 or TRBD2 for D (6 bases each). The CDR3 extends over 16 amino acids. Per germline, CDR1 SSHAT and CDR2 FNYEAQ (reference sequence). The CDR3, as DNA: TGTGCTAGCAGCTTAGATCGGGGGCGCGGCACCGGGGAGCTGTTTTTT. This gives the protein CASSLDRGRGTGELFF.

This rearrangement joins TRBV19 to TRBJ1-5; TRBD1 agrees at 8 bases. The germline V gene encodes CDR1 LNHDA and CDR2 SQIVND (reference sequence). V lost 3 bases to trimming and J lost 5 bases; unmatched junction nucleotides: 9. This CDR3 has 16 amino acids. The CDR3 DNA reads as TGTGCCAGTAGTATCCGCGGACAGGGCCGGTATCAGCCCCAGCATTTT. Protein: CASSIRGQGRYQPQHF.

This clone was seen only once. The V and J genes are TRBV7-9 and TRBJ1-6; D remains ambiguous. Germline V gene lookup returns CDR1 SEHNR and CDR2 FQNEAQ (reference sequence). Trimming left V 5 bases short and J 6 bases short, with 14 bases between. This CDR3 region has 15 residues. CDR3 loop: CASSRRSGSNSPLHF. The CDR3 nucleotides are TGTGCCAGCAGCCGTAGATCGGGGTCTAATTCACCCCTCCACTTT.

The chain carries TRBV7-8 and TRBJ2-5; D uncertain. Germline V gives CDR1 SGHVS, CDR2 FQNEAQ. CDR3 length equals 12 residues. Trimming pared 9 bases from V and 0 bases from J, leaving 8 bases between. The CDR3 loop is CASSWDQETQYF. Written as DNA, the CDR3 is TGTGCCAGTTCCTGGGACCAAGAGACCCAGTACTTC. Full variable domain (missing parts from reference TRBV7-8 and TRBJ2-5): GAGVSQSPRYKVAKRGQDVALRCDPISGHVSLFWYQQALGQGPEFLTYFQNEAQLDKSGLPSDRFFAERPEGSVSTLKIQRTQQEDSAVYLCASSWDQETQYFGPGTRLLVL.

This clone was recorded only once. The V gene is TRBV7-2, the J gene TRBJ2-2; no definite D call. Germline lookup yields CDR1 SGHTA and CDR2 FQGNSA. V was clipped by 2 bases and J by 6 bases, with 10 bases between them. This CDR3 has 14 residues. CDR3: CASSLNLGAGELFF. In nucleotides, the CDR3 is TGTGCCAGCAGCTTAAATCTCGGCGCCGGGGAGCTGTTTTTT.

The chain couples TRBV9 to TRBJ2-1, with D possibly being TRBD2 (5 bases). V lost 3 bases and J lost 6, with 13 bases in between. CDR3 length: 14 residues. Germline V gene sequence: CDR1 SGDLS, CDR2 YYNGEE. DNA for the CDR3: TGTGCCAGCAGCGCGGGCCTTACTAGCAATGAGCAGTTCTTC. Translated, it gives CASSAGLTSNEQFF. The entire variable domain, with the rest obtained from reference TRBV9 and TRBJ2-1, is as follows: DSGVTQTPKHLITATGQRVTLRCSPRSGDLSVYWYQQSLDQGLQFLIQYYNGEERAKGNILERFSAQQFPDLHSELNLSSLELGDSALYFCASSAGLTSNEQFFGPGTRLTVL.

This chain uses TRBV5-1 with TRBJ1-4; no firm D call. Germline values: CDR1 SGHRS, CDR2 YFSETQ. CDR3 size: 15 residues. V was shortened by 2 bases and J by 3 bases, with 11 bases between the two germline ends. The CDR3 DNA follows: TGCGCCAGCAGCTTAAATCTTGAGGCTAATGAAAAACTGTTTTTT. Residues: CASSLNLEANEKLFF.

The chain carries TRBV9 and TRBJ1-2; D gene unclear. This CDR3 spans 15 amino acids. Germline values: CDR1 SGDLS, CDR2 YYNGEE. The V gene lost 0 bases and the J gene lost 0 bases, with 9 bases spanning the gap. The chain's CDR3 is CASSVDGRANYGYTF. The CDR3, as DNA: TGTGCCAGCAGCGTAGACGGCCGAGCTAACTATGGCTACACCTTC.

A single count supports this clone. The chain carries TRBV29-1 and TRBJ2-1; weak D call: TRBD2 (6 bases). Germline CDR1 reads SQVTM; CDR2 reads ANQGSEA. The CDR3 consists of 11 residues. The ends were cut back, 6 bases at V and 7 bases at J, with 10 bases in the middle. This CDR3 is CSVWGENEQFF. Here the CDR3 DNA reads TGCAGCGTGTGGGGGGAGAATGAGCAGTTCTTC.

V usage is TRBV2 and J usage is TRBJ2-2, with D maybe TRBD1 (5 bases). This CDR3 is 15 amino acids long. Trimming pared 3 bases from V and 1 base from J, leaving 9 bases between. CDR1 is SNHLY and CDR2 is FYNNEI in the germline V gene. The CDR3 here is CASSDRTGNTGELFF. CDR3 in DNA: TGTGCCAGCAGTGATAGAACAGGGAACACCGGGGAGCTGTTTTTT.

This clone appeared a single time. The chain uses TRBV6-1 and TRBJ2-7, with a possible D match to TRBD2 (5 bases). V was trimmed by 4 bases and J by 7 bases, leaving 11 bases between them. The CDR3 extends over 12 amino acids. Germline V CDR1 and CDR2: MNHNS, SASEGT. CDR3 residues: CASSVSKREQYF. The CDR3 DNA is TGTGCCAGCAGTGTTAGTAAGCGGGAGCAGTACTTC.

The chain employs TRBV6-1 and TRBJ1-1; D remains unclear. The length of the CDR3 is 14 residues. CDR1 and CDR2 (germline): MNHNS, SASEGT. The V gene lost 7 bases and the J gene lost 3 bases, with 15 bases spanning the gap. CDR3 in DNA: TGTGCCAGCACCCCCGGCCTTGGACACACTGAAGCTTTCTTT. It translates to CASTPGLGHTEAFF.

The table lists this clone with a count of one. This specimen includes other DNA sequences encoding the same CDR3. The chain carries TRBV5-4 and TRBJ2-5; D call uncertain. The CDR3 length is 14 residues. Trimming stripped 1 base from V and 2 bases from J, with 9 bases between. Germline CDR1 and CDR2: SGHNT and YYREEE (reference sequence). The CDR3 DNA sequence: TGTGCCAGCAGCTTGCTTACCGGACAAGAGACCCAGTACTTC. As protein: CASSLLTGQETQYF.

Written as DNA, the CDR3 is TGTGCCAGCAAGGGGCGGGGTGAGCAGTTCTTC. Protein sequence: CASKGRGEQFF. This chain joins TRBV27 and TRBJ2-1, with a weak D call TRBD2 (6 bases). The CDR3 spans 11 residues. CDR1 and CDR2 (germline): MNHEY, SMNVEV (reference sequence). Trimming stripped 7 bases from V and 9 bases from J, with 10 bases between.

The chain is built from TRBV27 and TRBJ2-1; D remains ambiguous. From germline, CDR1 is MNHEY and CDR2 SMNVEV (reference sequence). The CDR3 contains 13 residues. V dropped 4 bases and J dropped 0 bases, with 4 bases sitting between them. The CDR3 here is CASSSVSYNEQFF. The CDR3 bases are TGTGCCAGCAGTTCGGTCTCCTACAATGAGCAGTTCTTC.

The chain employs TRBV7-9 and TRBJ2-5; D is unresolved. In germline, CDR1 is SEHNR, CDR2 FQNEAQ (reference sequence). The V end lost 1 base, the J end lost 3 bases, and 9 bases lay between the germline ends. The CDR3 length is 14 residues. The DNA of the CDR3 is TGTGCCAGCAGCTTAGTTTCGGGTAAAGAGACCCAGTACTTC. Protein sequence: CASSLVSGKETQYF.

This chain uses TRBV11-2 with TRBJ2-3; 15 bases fit TRBD2. The CDR3 is 18 amino acids. V lost 1 base, J lost 6 bases, and 8 bases stayed unmatched. The germline CDR1 and CDR2 sequences are SGHAT and FQNNGV. The CDR3 region is CASSLAGLAGGRADTQYF. The CDR3 coding sequence is TGTGCCAGCAGCTTAGCCGGACTAGCGGGAGGGCGAGCGGATACGCAGTATTTT.

This chain connects TRBV28 to TRBJ2-1, with a weak D call TRBD2 (5 bases). This CDR3 comprises 13 residues. Germline values: CDR1 MDHEN, CDR2 SYDVKM. Trimming cost V 7 bases and J 1 base, with 8 bases left between them. The DNA for the CDR3 is TGTGCCAGCATGACGGGATCCTACAATGAGCAGTTCTTC. This sequence encodes CASMTGSYNEQFF. Full variable domain (missing parts from reference TRBV28 and TRBJ2-1): DVKVTQSSRYLVKRTGEKVFLECVQDMDHENMFWYRQDPGLGLRLIYFSYDVKMKEKGDIPEGYSVSREKKERFSLILESASTNQTSMYLCASMTGSYNEQFFGPGTRLTVL.

V is TRBV4-1 and J is TRBJ2-7; D is perhaps TRBD2 (5 bases). In germline, CDR1 is MGHRA, CDR2 YSYEKL. Deletions cut 4 bases from V and 5 bases from J, with 15 bases between. The CDR3 covers 14 residues. The CDR3 bases are TGCGCCAGCAGCCTCGTCCGAGGGTTCCACGAGCAGTACTTC. Its protein is CASSLVRGFHEQYF.

The V and J genes are TRBV7-3 and TRBJ2-1; TRBD2 is a possible D gene (6 bases). The V end lost 4 bases, the J end lost 10 bases, and 23 bases lay between the germline ends. The CDR3 length is 16 residues. Germline assignment: CDR1 SGHTA and CDR2 FQGTGA. This CDR3 reads CASSSRQSGGMGEQFF. The CDR3 DNA sequence: TGTGCCAGCAGCTCCCGACAGTCAGGCGGGATGGGGGAGCAGTTCTTC.

The chain has TRBV6-5 and TRBJ2-1; D might be TRBD2 (6 bases). CDR1 is MNHEY, CDR2 SVGAGI, per germline. The CDR3 contains 15 residues. The V end was cut by 7 bases, the J end by 6 bases, with 19 bases between. Here the CDR3 DNA reads TGTGCCAGCACGGACCGGGACTCGAAGAGCAATGAGCAGTTCTTC. Its protein is CASTDRDSKSNEQFF.

The gene calls are TRBV5-1 and TRBJ2-2; no firm D call. Trimming took 6 bases from V and 4 from J, leaving 7 bases between them. The CDR3 consists of 12 residues. The V gene's germline CDR1 is SGHRS and CDR2 YFSETQ. CDR3 in DNA: TGCGCCAGCACCCAAACCACCGGGGAGCTGTTTTTT. This gives the protein CASTQTTGELFF.

V and J are TRBV5-6 and TRBJ2-2; 7 bases line up with TRBD2. V was pared by 3 bases and J by 0 bases, with 8 bases of the junction left unmatched. The CDR3 spans 17 residues. CDR1 is SGHDT and CDR2 is YYEEEE in the germline V gene. For the CDR3, the DNA is TGTGCCAGCAGCTCCCTGGTGCTAGCGGCGAACACCGGGGAGCTGTTTTTT. Translation gives CASSSLVLAANTGELFF.